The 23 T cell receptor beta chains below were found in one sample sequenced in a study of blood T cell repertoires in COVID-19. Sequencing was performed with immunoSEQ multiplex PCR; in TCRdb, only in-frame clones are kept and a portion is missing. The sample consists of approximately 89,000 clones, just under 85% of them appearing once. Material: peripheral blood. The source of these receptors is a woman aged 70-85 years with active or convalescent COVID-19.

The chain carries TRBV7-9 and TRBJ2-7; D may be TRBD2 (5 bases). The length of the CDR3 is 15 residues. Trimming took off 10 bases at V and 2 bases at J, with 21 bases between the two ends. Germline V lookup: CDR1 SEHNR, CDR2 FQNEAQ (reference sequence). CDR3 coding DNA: TGTGCCATAGATGAATATGAGGGAAGGGCCTACGAGCAGTACTTC. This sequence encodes CAIDEYEGRAYEQYF.

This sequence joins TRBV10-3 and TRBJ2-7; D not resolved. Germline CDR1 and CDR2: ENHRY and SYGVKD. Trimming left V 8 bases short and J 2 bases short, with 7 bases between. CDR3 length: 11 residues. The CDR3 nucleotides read TGTGCCATCGCCCAGACCTACGAGCAGTACTTC. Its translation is CAIAQTYEQYF.

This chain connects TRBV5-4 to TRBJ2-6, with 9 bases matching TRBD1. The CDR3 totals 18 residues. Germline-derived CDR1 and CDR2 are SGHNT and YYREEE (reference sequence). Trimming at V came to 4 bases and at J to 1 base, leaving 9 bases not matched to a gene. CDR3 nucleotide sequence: TGTGCCAGCAGCCCAAAGGGACAGGGCGCTTCTGGGGCCAACGTCCTGACTTTC. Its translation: CASSPKGQGASGANVLTF. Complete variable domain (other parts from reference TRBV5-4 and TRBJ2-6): ETGVTQSPTHLIKTRGQQVTLRCSSQSGHNTVSWYQQALGQGPQFIFQYYREEENGRGNFPPRFSGLQFPNYSSELNVNALELDDSALYLCASSPKGQGASGANVLTFGAGSRLTVL.

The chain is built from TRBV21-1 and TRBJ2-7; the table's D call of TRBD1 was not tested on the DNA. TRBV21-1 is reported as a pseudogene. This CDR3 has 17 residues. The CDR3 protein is CASSTPPGDRSSYEQYF. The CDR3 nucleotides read TGTGCCAGCAGCACCCCTCCCGGGGACAGGAGCTCCTACGAGCAGTACTTC.

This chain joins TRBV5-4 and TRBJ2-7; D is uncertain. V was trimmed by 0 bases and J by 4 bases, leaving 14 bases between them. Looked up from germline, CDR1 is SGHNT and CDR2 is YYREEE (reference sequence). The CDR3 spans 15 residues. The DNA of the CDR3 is TGTGCCAGCAGCTTGGACCCCACCGAGCAATACGAGCAGTACTTC. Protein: CASSLDPTEQYEQYF. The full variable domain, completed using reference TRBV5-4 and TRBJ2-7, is ETGVTQSPTHLIKTRGQQVTLRCSSQSGHNTVSWYQQALGQGPQFIFQYYREEENGRGNFPPRFSGLQFPNYSSELNVNALELDDSALYLCASSLDPTEQYEQYFGPGTRLTVT.

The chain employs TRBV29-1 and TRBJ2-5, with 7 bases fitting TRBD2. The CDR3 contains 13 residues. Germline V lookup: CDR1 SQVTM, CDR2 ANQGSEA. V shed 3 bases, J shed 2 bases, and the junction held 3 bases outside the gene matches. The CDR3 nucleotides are TGCAGCGTTGAGAGGGACTATCAAGAGACCCAGTACTTC. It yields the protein CSVERDYQETQYF.

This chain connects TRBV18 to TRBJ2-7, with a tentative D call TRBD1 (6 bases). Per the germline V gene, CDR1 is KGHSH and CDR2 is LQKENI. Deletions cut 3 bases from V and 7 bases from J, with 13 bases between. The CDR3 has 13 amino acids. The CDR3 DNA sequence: TGTGCCAGCTCACCTGACACAGGGCGAGAGCAGTACTTC. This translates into CASSPDTGREQYF. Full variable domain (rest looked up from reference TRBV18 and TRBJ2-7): NAGVMQNPRHLVRRRGQEARLRCSPMKGHSHVYWYRQLPEEGLKFMVYLQKENIIDESGMPKERFSAEFPKEGPSILRIQQVVRGDSAAYFCASSPDTGREQYFGPGTRLTVT.

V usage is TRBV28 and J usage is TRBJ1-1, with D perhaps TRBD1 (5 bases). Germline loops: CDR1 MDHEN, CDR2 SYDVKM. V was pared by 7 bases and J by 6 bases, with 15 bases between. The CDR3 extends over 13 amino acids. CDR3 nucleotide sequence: TGTGCCAGCACTCCATCAGGGTGGGCTGAAGCTTTCTTT. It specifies CASTPSGWAEAFF.

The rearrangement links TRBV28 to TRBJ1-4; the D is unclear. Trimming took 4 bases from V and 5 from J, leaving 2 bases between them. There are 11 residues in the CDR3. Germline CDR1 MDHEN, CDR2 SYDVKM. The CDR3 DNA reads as TGTGCCAGCAGTTCAAATGAAAAACTGTTTTTT. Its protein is CASSSNEKLFF.

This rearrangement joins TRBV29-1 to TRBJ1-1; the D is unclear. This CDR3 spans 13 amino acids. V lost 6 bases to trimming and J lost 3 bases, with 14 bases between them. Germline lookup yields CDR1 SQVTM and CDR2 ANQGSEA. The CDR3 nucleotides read TGCAGCGTCGCCCACGCGAGGGACACTGAAGCTTTCTTT. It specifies CSVAHARDTEAFF.

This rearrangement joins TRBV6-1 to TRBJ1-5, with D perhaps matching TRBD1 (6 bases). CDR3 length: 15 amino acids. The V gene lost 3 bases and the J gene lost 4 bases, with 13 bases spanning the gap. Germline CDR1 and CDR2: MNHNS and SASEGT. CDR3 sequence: CASSEIRDTNQPQHF. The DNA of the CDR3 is TGTGCCAGCAGTGAGATCCGGGACACAAATCAGCCCCAGCATTTT.

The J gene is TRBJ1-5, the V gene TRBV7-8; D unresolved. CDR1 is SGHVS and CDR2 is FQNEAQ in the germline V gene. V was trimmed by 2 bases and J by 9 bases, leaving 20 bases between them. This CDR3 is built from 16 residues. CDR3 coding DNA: TGTGCCAGCAGCTTAATCCTGGCCGGCGGGGTAGGGCCCCAGCATTTT. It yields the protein CASSLILAGGVGPQHF.

The CDR3 sequence is CASSLRDDYGYTF. The CDR3 DNA follows: TGTGCCAGCAGCTTACGGGATGACTATGGCTACACCTTC. The rearrangement links TRBV7-2 to TRBJ1-2; D is uncertain. V gave up 2 bases and J gave up 3 bases, with 7 bases separating them. CDR3 length: 13 residues. Germline lookup yields CDR1 SGHTA and CDR2 FQGNSA.

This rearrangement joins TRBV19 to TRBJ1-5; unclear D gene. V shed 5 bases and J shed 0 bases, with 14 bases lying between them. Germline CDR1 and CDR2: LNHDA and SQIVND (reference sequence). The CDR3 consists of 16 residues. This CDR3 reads CASSLSGRNSNQPQHF. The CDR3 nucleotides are TGTGCCAGTAGTTTAAGCGGCAGGAATAGCAATCAGCCCCAGCATTTT. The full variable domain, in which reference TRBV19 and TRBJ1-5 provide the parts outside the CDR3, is DGGITQSPKYLFRKEGQNVTLSCEQNLNHDAMYWYRQDPGQGLRLIYYSQIVNDFQKGDIAEGYSVSREKKESFPLTVTSAQKNPTAFYLCASSLSGRNSNQPQHFGDGTRLSIL.

The CDR3 loop is CASSLRDTGQYYEQYF. For the CDR3, the DNA is TGCGCCAGCAGCTTACGCGATACGGGACAGTACTACGAGCAGTACTTC. The chain carries TRBV5-1 and TRBJ2-7; 7 nucleotides line up with TRBD1. The CDR3 length is 16 residues. V was pared by 2 bases and J by 3 bases, with 11 bases of the junction left unmatched. Germline CDR1 is SGHRS and CDR2 is YFSETQ.

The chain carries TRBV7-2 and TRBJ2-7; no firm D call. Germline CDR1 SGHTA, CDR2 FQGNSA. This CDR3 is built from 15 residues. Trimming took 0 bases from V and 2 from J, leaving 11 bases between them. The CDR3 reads CASSLARHSAYEQYF. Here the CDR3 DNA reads TGTGCCAGCAGCTTAGCGCGACACTCCGCCTACGAGCAGTACTTC.

CDR3 DNA sequence: TGCGCCAGCAGCTCGGGGACAGGGTCAACCGGGGAGCTGTTTTTT. Protein sequence: CASSSGTGSTGELFF. The chain carries TRBV5-1 and TRBJ2-2, with 9 bases matching TRBD1. After removal of 3 bases from V and 5 bases from J, the junction contained 5 bases not matched to a gene. CDR1 is SGHRS, CDR2 YFSETQ, per germline. The CDR3 contains 15 residues.

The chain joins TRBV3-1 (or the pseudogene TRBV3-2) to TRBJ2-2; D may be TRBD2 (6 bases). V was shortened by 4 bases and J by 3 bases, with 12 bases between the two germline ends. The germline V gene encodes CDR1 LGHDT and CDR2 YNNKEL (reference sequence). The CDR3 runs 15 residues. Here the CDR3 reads CASSLGGFDTGELFF. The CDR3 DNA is TGTGCCAGCAGCCTCGGGGGATTCGACACCGGGGAGCTGTTTTTT.

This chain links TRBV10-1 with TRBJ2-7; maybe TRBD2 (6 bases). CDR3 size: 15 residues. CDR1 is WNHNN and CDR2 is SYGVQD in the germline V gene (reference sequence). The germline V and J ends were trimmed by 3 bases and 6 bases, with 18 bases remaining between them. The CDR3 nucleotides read TGCGCCAGCAGTGAAACGGGACTCGGAACCCCCGAGCAGTACTTC. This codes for CASSETGLGTPEQYF.

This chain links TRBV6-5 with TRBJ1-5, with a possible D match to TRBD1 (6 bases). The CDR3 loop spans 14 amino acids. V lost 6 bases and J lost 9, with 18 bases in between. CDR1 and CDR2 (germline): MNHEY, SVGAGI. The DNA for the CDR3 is TGTGCCAGCAGCCAGAGGGGGGGAGATGGGCCCCAGCATTTT. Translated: CASSQRGGDGPQHF.

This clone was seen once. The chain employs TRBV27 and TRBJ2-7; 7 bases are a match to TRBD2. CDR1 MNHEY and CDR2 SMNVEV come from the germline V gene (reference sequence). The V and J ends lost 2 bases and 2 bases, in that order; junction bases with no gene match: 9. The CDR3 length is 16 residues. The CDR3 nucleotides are TGTGCCAGCAGTTTACTCGGCGGGACTACAACCTACGAGCAGTACTTC. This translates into CASSLLGGTTTYEQYF.

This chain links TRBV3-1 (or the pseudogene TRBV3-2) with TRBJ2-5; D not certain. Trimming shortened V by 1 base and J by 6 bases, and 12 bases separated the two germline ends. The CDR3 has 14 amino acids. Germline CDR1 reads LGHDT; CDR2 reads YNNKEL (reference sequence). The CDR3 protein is CASSQADKLQTQYF. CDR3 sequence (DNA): TGTGCCAGCAGCCAAGCTGATAAGCTCCAGACCCAGTACTTC.

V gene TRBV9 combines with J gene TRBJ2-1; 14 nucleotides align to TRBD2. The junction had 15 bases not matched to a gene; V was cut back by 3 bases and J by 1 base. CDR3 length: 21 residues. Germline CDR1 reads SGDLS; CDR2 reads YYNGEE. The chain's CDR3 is CASSENRLGLAGARSYNEQFF. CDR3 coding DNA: TGTGCCAGCAGCGAAAATCGATTGGGACTAGCGGGGGCTAGGTCCTACAATGAGCAGTTCTTC.